The next 22 T cell receptor beta chains were all read from a single sample in a study of blood T cell repertoires in COVID-19. The repertoire was sequenced with immunoSEQ multiplex PCR; TCRdb's copy has only in-frame clones and lacks some. Here the sample spans about 250,000 clones, 86% being singletons. Material: PBMCs or T cells enriched from blood (not recorded which). The receptor set was obtained from a man aged 35 to 55 who had recovered from COVID-19.

The table lists this clone with a few counts. The rearrangement links TRBV7-3 to TRBJ1-2; possibly TRBD1 for D (6 bases). Germline loops: CDR1 SGHTA, CDR2 FQGTGA. The CDR3 runs 13 residues. V lost 6 bases, J lost 5 bases, and 13 bases lay in between. CDR3 DNA sequence: TGTGCCAGCAGTTTACAGGGATCATATGGCTACACCTTC. This encodes CASSLQGSYGYTF.

The gene calls are TRBV30 and TRBJ2-5, with unresolved D. Germline V gives CDR1 GTSNPN, CDR2 SVGIG (reference sequence). The CDR3 has 13 residues. V lost 4 bases and J lost 7, with 16 bases in between. The DNA of the CDR3 is TGTGCCTGGAAACCCGACAACCCCGGGACCCAGTACTTC. The encoded protein is CAWKPDNPGTQYF.

This clone was picked up one time. The rearrangement joins TRBV29-1 to TRBJ2-7; possibly TRBD1 for D (6 bases). CDR3 length equals 14 residues. Germline values: CDR1 SQVTM, CDR2 ANQGSEA. V dropped 5 bases and J dropped 4 bases, with 18 bases sitting between them. The CDR3 DNA follows: TGCAGCGTTTCCCGGAGTGTACAGGGTTACGAGCAGTACTTC. Encoded protein: CSVSRSVQGYEQYF.

CDR3 DNA sequence: TGTGCCAGCTCACCACCGCAGGGTTTGGCCTACGAGCAGTACTTC. Protein: CASSPPQGLAYEQYF. This rearrangement joins TRBV18 to TRBJ2-7, with D possibly being TRBD1 (5 bases). This CDR3 region has 15 residues. V was shortened by 0 bases and J by 2 bases, with 11 bases between the two germline ends. Germline lookup yields CDR1 KGHSH and CDR2 LQKENI. Full variable domain (outside the CDR3, taken from reference TRBV18 and TRBJ2-7): NAGVMQNPRHLVRRRGQEARLRCSPMKGHSHVYWYRQLPEEGLKFMVYLQKENIIDESGMPKERFSAEFPKEGPSILRIQQVVRGDSAAYFCASSPPQGLAYEQYFGPGTRLTVT.

CDR3 sequence: CAVEGQAFYEQYF. The CDR3 region has the DNA TGTGCGGTGGAGGGACAGGCTTTCTACGAGCAGTACTTC. This rearrangement joins TRBV30 to TRBJ2-7; TRBD1 agrees at 8 bases. The V gene's germline CDR1 is GTSNPN and CDR2 SVGIG (reference sequence). The CDR3 consists of 13 residues. Full variable domain (outside the CDR3, taken from reference TRBV30 and TRBJ2-7): SQTIHQWPATLVQPVGSPLSLECTVEGTSNPNLYWYRQAAGRGLQLLFYSVGIGQISSEVPQNLSASRPQDRQFILSSKKLLLSDSGFYLCAVEGQAFYEQYFGPGTRLTVT.

This clone has only one observation. The chain couples TRBV7-8 to TRBJ2-7; D gene unclear. The V gene's germline CDR1 is SGHVS and CDR2 FQNEAQ. This CDR3 comprises 14 residues. V was cut by 4 bases and J by 4 bases, with 14 bases left in between. CDR3: CASSSPGPEYEQYF. Written as DNA, the CDR3 is TGTGCCAGCAGCTCACCAGGCCCAGAATACGAGCAGTACTTC.

V usage is TRBV19 and J usage is TRBJ1-2, with TRBD1 matching 7 bases. Germline V lookup: CDR1 LNHDA, CDR2 SQIVND (reference sequence). V was pared by 7 bases and J by 6 bases, with 8 bases of the junction left unmatched. CDR3 size: 13 residues. The CDR3 sequence: CASMRQGIHGYTF. Here the CDR3 DNA reads TGTGCCAGTATGAGACAGGGAATACATGGCTACACCTTC.

This clone was counted only a few times. CDR3 nucleotide sequence: TGTGCCTGGAGTAACGCAGGGGGCTTTGATTCACCCCTCCACTTT. It encodes CAWSNAGGFDSPLHF. The J gene is TRBJ1-6, the V gene TRBV30, with TRBD1 matching 8 bases. V lost 2 bases to trimming and J lost 8 bases; unmatched junction nucleotides: 8. The germline gives CDR1 GTSNPN, CDR2 SVGIG (reference sequence). The CDR3 is 15 amino acids. The full variable domain, completed using reference TRBV30 and TRBJ1-6, is SQTIHQWPATLVQPVGSPLSLECTVEGTSNPNLYWYRQAAGRGLQLLFYSVGIGQISSEVPQNLSASRPQDRQFILSSKKLLLSDSGFYLCAWSNAGGFDSPLHFGNGTRLTVT.

This clone was recorded only once. The chain combines TRBV19 with TRBJ2-2; 12 nucleotides line up with TRBD2. V was clipped by 6 bases and J by 3 bases; unmatched bases: 14. The germline CDR1 and CDR2 sequences are LNHDA and SQIVND (reference sequence). The CDR3 runs 19 residues. The CDR3: CASSNGLAGIRVYTGELFF. The CDR3 DNA follows: TGTGCCAGTAGCAACGGACTAGCGGGAATACGAGTTTACACCGGGGAGCTGTTTTTT.

The V call is TRBV19, the J call TRBJ1-1, with TRBD1 as a possible D gene (5 bases). The CDR3 has 13 residues. Germline V CDR1 and CDR2: LNHDA, SQIVND (reference sequence). Trimming left V 0 bases short and J 3 bases short, with 5 bases between. The DNA of the CDR3 is TGTGCCAGTAGTATAGACAGGGACACTGAAGCTTTCTTT. Its translation: CASSIDRDTEAFF.

The chain carries TRBV5-1 and TRBJ1-1, with TRBD1 matching over 7 bases. V shed 7 bases and J 1 base; nucleotides not matched to a gene: 10. Germline CDR1 reads SGHRS; CDR2 reads YFSETQ. The CDR3 loop spans 15 amino acids. For the CDR3, the DNA is TGCGCCAGCGAATCCCTAGGGGGCGAGAACACTGAAGCTTTCTTT. It codes for CASESLGGENTEAFF.

The chain has TRBV6-5 and TRBJ2-7, with D perhaps TRBD2 (6 bases). The V end was cut by 4 bases, the J end by 1 base, with 11 bases between. CDR3 length: 14 amino acids. Germline V gene data show CDR1 as MNHEY and CDR2 as SVGAGI. CDR3 coding DNA: TGTGCCAGCAGTTTTTCGACTAGTTCCTACGAGCAGTACTTC. Translation: CASSFSTSSYEQYF.

The chain links TRBV28 to TRBJ2-1, with D perhaps matching TRBD2 (6 bases). The CDR3 is 16 amino acids. The V gene's germline CDR1 is MDHEN and CDR2 SYDVKM. The V end was cut by 3 bases, the J end by 8 bases, with 20 bases between. CDR3 coding DNA: TGTGCCAGCAGTTTTCTAGCGCAACCCGGAGGGGATGAGCAGTTCTTC. Its translation is CASSFLAQPGGDEQFF.

Of note for this clone: Other DNA sequences in this sample translate to the same CDR3. The genes are TRBV5-6 and TRBJ2-2, with 12 bases fitting TRBD2. The CDR3 loop spans 16 amino acids. Germline loops: CDR1 SGHDT, CDR2 YYEEEE. With V trimmed by 4 bases and J by 2 bases, 3 bases remained unmatched. For the CDR3, the DNA is TGTGCCAGCAGCGAGGGACTAGCGGGTAACACCGGGGAGCTGTTTTTT. Amino acids: CASSEGLAGNTGELFF.

The chain has TRBV2 and TRBJ2-5, with 8 bases that match TRBD1. CDR3 length: 13 amino acids. CDR1 SNHLY and CDR2 FYNNEI come from the germline V gene. After removal of 8 bases from V and 2 bases from J, the junction contained 4 bases not matched to a gene. Written as DNA, the CDR3 is TGTGCCAGCGGGACAGGAGTACAAGAGACCCAGTACTTC. This translates into CASGTGVQETQYF. Using reference TRBV2 and TRBJ2-5 for the parts outside the CDR3, the full variable domain is EPEVTQTPSHQVTQMGQEVILRCVPISNHLYFYWYRQILGQKVEFLVSFYNNEISEKSEIFDDQFSVERPDGSNFTLKIRSTKLEDSAMYFCASGTGVQETQYFGPGTRLLVL.

The chain has TRBV3-1 (or the pseudogene TRBV3-2) and TRBJ1-4; maybe TRBD1 (6 bases). The CDR3 is 15 residues long. From germline, CDR1 is LGHDT and CDR2 YNNKEL (reference sequence). V shed 0 bases and J shed 8 bases, with 13 bases lying between them. The CDR3 DNA is TGTGCCAGCAGCCAAGATTTAAGGGGGGGCGAAAAACTGTTTTTT. Translated, it gives CASSQDLRGGEKLFF.

This chain connects TRBV4-1 to TRBJ2-5, with 9 positions matching TRBD2. The germline CDR1 and CDR2 sequences are MGHRA and YSYEKL. Unmatched junction bases numbered 11, after V lost 4 bases and J lost 5 bases. The CDR3 runs to 16 residues. The CDR3 sequence is CASSRGSGRGGETQYF. The CDR3, as DNA: TGCGCCAGCAGCCGAGGTAGCGGGAGAGGAGGGGAGACCCAGTACTTC.

This chain joins TRBV19 and TRBJ2-5; 8 bases map to TRBD2. CDR1 and CDR2 from the germline V gene are LNHDA and SQIVND (reference sequence). Unmatched junction bases numbered 12, after V lost 10 bases and J lost 5 bases. The CDR3 covers 14 residues. The CDR3 DNA reads TGTGCCACCGAGAGCGGGAGTGGATCGGAGACCCAGTACTTC. It is translated as CATESGSGSETQYF.

The CDR3 here is CATSRGTSGAHNEQFF. The CDR3 coding sequence is TGTGCCACCAGCAGAGGAACTAGCGGGGCTCACAATGAGCAGTTCTTC. The J gene is TRBJ2-1, the V gene TRBV15; 10 bases map to TRBD2. The germline gives CDR1 LNHNV, CDR2 YYDKDF (reference sequence). The CDR3 has 16 amino acids. V shed 1 base and J 5 bases; nucleotides not matched to a gene: 5.

The J gene is TRBJ1-5, the V gene TRBV2; D unresolved. This CDR3 has 15 residues. Germline V gives CDR1 SNHLY, CDR2 FYNNEI. Between the trimmed V and J ends, which lost 3 bases and 5 bases, there was a span of 14 bases. The CDR3 reads CASSDFLAVYQPQHF. The CDR3 DNA reads as TGTGCCAGCAGTGACTTTCTTGCAGTTTATCAGCCCCAGCATTTT.

The chain combines TRBV19 with TRBJ1-3, with 9 nucleotides matching TRBD1. The CDR3 has 15 amino acids. V gave up 5 bases and J gave up 2 bases; unmatched junction bases: 4. Germline V gene data show CDR1 as LNHDA and CDR2 as SQIVND (reference sequence). CDR3 sequence: CASSATGGTGNTIYF. CDR3 nucleotides: TGTGCCAGTAGTGCGACAGGGGGAACTGGAAACACCATATATTTT. Looking up the rest from reference TRBV19 and TRBJ1-3 gives the full variable domain: DGGITQSPKYLFRKEGQNVTLSCEQNLNHDAMYWYRQDPGQGLRLIYYSQIVNDFQKGDIAEGYSVSREKKESFPLTVTSAQKNPTAFYLCASSATGGTGNTIYFGEGSWLTVV.

In this sample, this clone turned up once. The V gene is TRBV28, the J gene TRBJ1-1, with D perhaps TRBD1 (6 bases). V lost 2 bases, J lost 11 bases, and 15 bases lay in between. Germline loops: CDR1 MDHEN, CDR2 SYDVKM. This CDR3 has 13 residues. As DNA, the CDR3 is TGTGCCAGCAGTTTAAGGGACACTCGTGTTGCTTTCTTT. This gives the protein CASSLRDTRVAFF.